The sequence of this T cell receptor (beta chain) was determined in a study of shared clonotypes between healthy human individuals. Study results and caveats: Generation probabilities of non-shared clonotypes were lower (relative to those shared by all four donors).

CDR3 length: 15 residues. Per the germline V gene, CDR1 is LNHNV and CDR2 is YYDKDF (reference sequence). Trimming at V came to 0 bases and at J to 8 bases, leaving 7 bases not matched to a gene. Profiling relied on immunoSEQ multiplex PCR, and the TCRdb table lists in-frame clones only, not all of them. The sample includes under 1 million clones, over 90% of them seen just once. Naive-designated CD8 cells lacked CD45RO, were positively enriched for CCR7, and omitted terminally differentiated effector memory CD45RA+ cells. Turning to this clone: The target antigen is unknown.

The sample taken for sequencing was naive CD8+ T cells sorted from blood. The sequence derives from a man aged 30 to 39 in good health. This chain uses TRBV15 with TRBJ1-2; 9 bases match TRBD1. The CDR3 loop reads CATSREQGASLGYTF. The CDR3 nucleotides read TGTGCCACCAGCAGAGAACAGGGGGCGTCCCTAGGCTACACCTTC. The complete variable domain, with remaining parts taken from reference TRBV15 and TRBJ1-2, reads DAMVIQNPRYQVTQFGKPVTLSCSQTLNHNVMYWYQQKSSQAPKLLFHYYDKDFNNEADTPDNFQSRRPNTSFCFLDIRSPGLGDTAMYLCATSREQGASLGYTFGSGTRLTVV.